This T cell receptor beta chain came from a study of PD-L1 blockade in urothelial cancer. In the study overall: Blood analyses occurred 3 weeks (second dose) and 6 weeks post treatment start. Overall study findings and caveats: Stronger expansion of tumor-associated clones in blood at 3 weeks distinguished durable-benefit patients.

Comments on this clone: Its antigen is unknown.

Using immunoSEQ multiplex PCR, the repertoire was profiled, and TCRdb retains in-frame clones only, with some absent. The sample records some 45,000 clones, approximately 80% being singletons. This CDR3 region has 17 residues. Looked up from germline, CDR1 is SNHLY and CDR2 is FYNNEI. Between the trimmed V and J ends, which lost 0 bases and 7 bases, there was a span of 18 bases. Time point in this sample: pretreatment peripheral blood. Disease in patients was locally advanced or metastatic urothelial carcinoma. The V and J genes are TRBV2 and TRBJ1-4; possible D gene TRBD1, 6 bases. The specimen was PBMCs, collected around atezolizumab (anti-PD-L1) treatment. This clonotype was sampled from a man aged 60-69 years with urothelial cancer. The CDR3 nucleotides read TGTGCCAGCAGTGAAGCGCTTACGCGGGGGCAGGTTGAAAAACTGTTTTTT. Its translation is CASSEALTRGQVEKLFF.